The 19 T cell receptor beta chains given below trace back to one sample, sequenced in a study of CD8+ T cells in alopecia areata. Extraction of RNA preceded its reverse transcription into cDNA, which served as the sequencing template. Using immunoSEQ multiplex PCR, the repertoire was profiled, and TCRdb retains in-frame clones only, with some absent. The sample records about 180,000 clones, around 63% being singletons. Sequencing used CD4+ T cells sorted from blood, obtained at week 0. The source is a human donor with alopecia areata.

The V and J genes are TRBV5-1 and TRBJ2-5; D is possibly TRBD1 (6 bases). The germline V gene encodes CDR1 SGHRS and CDR2 YFSETQ. Trimming removed 4 bases at V and 2 bases at J, with 12 bases between. This CDR3 has 14 residues. The CDR3 bases are TGCGCCAGCAGCCCCGGACAGTCTCAAGAGACCCAGTACTTC. This sequence encodes CASSPGQSQETQYF.

The chain couples TRBV10-2 to TRBJ2-2; D might be TRBD1 (6 bases). The CDR3 contains 14 residues. CDR1 is WSHSY, CDR2 SAAADI, per germline. V shed 6 bases and J shed 0 bases, with 8 bases lying between them. The CDR3 coding sequence is TGCGCCAGCAGACGACAGGCGAACACCGGGGAGCTGTTTTTT. Its translation: CASRRQANTGELFF.

The J gene is TRBJ2-2, the V gene TRBV5-1; unclear D gene. V lost 0 bases and J lost 4, with 4 bases in between. The CDR3 runs to 13 residues. Germline values: CDR1 SGHRS, CDR2 YFSETQ. In DNA, the CDR3 is TGCGCCAGCAGCTTGGAAGTCACCGGGGAGCTGTTTTTT. It translates to CASSLEVTGELFF.

V and J are TRBV7-2 and TRBJ2-1; D is tentatively TRBD1 or TRBD2 (5 bases each). The V end lost 5 bases, the J end lost 10 bases, and 12 bases lay between the germline ends. CDR3 size: 12 residues. CDR1 and CDR2 (germline): SGHTA, FQGNSA. The CDR3 DNA follows: TGTGCCAGCAGCACACCGGGACCGGAGCAGTTCTTC. Translation gives CASSTPGPEQFF.

V gene TRBV11-2 combines with J gene TRBJ2-3; possibly TRBD1 for D (5 bases). The CDR3 runs 14 residues. The V and J ends lost 5 bases and 0 bases respectively, with 9 bases between them. Germline assignment: CDR1 SGHAT and CDR2 FQNNGV. The CDR3 bases are TGTGCCAGCAGCCCTGGGGCGAGCACAGATACGCAGTATTTT. Amino acids: CASSPGASTDTQYF.

This clone has a handful of counts. The J gene is TRBJ2-5, the V gene TRBV6-1, with TRBD1 as a possible D gene (5 bases). The CDR3 has 13 amino acids. CDR1 and CDR2 from the germline V gene are MNHNS and SASEGT. The germline V and J ends were trimmed by 6 bases and 0 bases, with 8 bases remaining between them. The DNA of the CDR3 is TGTGCCAGCAGGGGGCAGAACCAAGAGACCCAGTACTTC. Encoded protein: CASRGQNQETQYF.

This chain joins TRBV5-4 and TRBJ2-1, with D unresolved. Germline-derived CDR1 and CDR2 are SGHNT and YYREEE (reference sequence). Trimming removed 4 bases at V and 4 bases at J, with 9 bases between. CDR3 size: 13 residues. The CDR3 is CASSPTEYNEQFF. As DNA, the CDR3 is TGTGCCAGCAGCCCAACCGAATACAATGAGCAGTTCTTC.

This clone was picked up a small number of times. The J gene is TRBJ1-4, the V gene TRBV29-1, with unresolved D. This CDR3 has 11 residues. From germline, CDR1 is SQVTM and CDR2 ANQGSEA. The CDR3 DNA reads as TGCACTTGGCCCGGAGAGGAAAAACTGTTTTTT. This codes for CTWPGEEKLFF.

V gene TRBV9 combines with J gene TRBJ2-5; D is ambiguous. Germline V gene sequence: CDR1 SGDLS, CDR2 YYNGEE. The CDR3 runs to 12 residues. Trimming removed 4 bases at V and 3 bases at J, with 7 bases between. CDR3 in amino acids: CASSTHEETQYF. CDR3 sequence (DNA): TGTGCCAGCAGCACCCATGAAGAGACCCAGTACTTC. Full variable domain (rest looked up from reference TRBV9 and TRBJ2-5): DSGVTQTPKHLITATGQRVTLRCSPRSGDLSVYWYQQSLDQGLQFLIQYYNGEERAKGNILERFSAQQFPDLHSELNLSSLELGDSALYFCASSTHEETQYFGPGTRLLVL.

The chain links TRBV30 to TRBJ2-3, with D unresolved. Germline values: CDR1 GTSNPN, CDR2 SVGIG (reference sequence). Trimming shortened V by 4 bases and J by 6 bases, and 11 bases separated the two germline ends. The CDR3 runs 12 residues. This CDR3 is CAWNKDRDTQYF. CDR3 bases: TGTGCCTGGAACAAGGACCGGGATACGCAGTATTTT.

The chain uses TRBV4-3 and TRBJ1-2; D is ambiguous. Looked up from germline, CDR1 is LGHNA and CDR2 is YSLEER. The V end lost 4 bases, the J end lost 2 bases, and 8 bases lay between the germline ends. CDR3 length: 13 residues. CDR3 residues: CASSPDSNYGYTF. The CDR3 DNA is TGCGCCAGCAGCCCGGACTCGAACTATGGCTACACCTTC.

A word on this clone: Other DNA variants within this sample encode the same CDR3. The V gene is TRBV9, the J gene TRBJ2-6; D ambiguous. V lost 0 bases, J lost 4 bases, and 8 bases lay in between. CDR3 size: 15 residues. Germline V gene data show CDR1 as SGDLS and CDR2 as YYNGEE. The CDR3 nucleotides are TGTGCCAGCAGCGTAGAAGGCTCCGGGGCCAACGTCCTGACTTTC. Translating it yields CASSVEGSGANVLTF.

The V and J genes are TRBV2 and TRBJ1-2; D is perhaps TRBD1 (5 bases). The germline V gene encodes CDR1 SNHLY and CDR2 FYNNEI. CDR3 length equals 13 residues. The ends were cut back, 5 bases at V and 7 bases at J, with 14 bases in the middle. CDR3 DNA: TGTGCCAGCAGTACTAACAGGAACGGTGGCTACACCTTC. Its protein product is CASSTNRNGGYTF.

This rearrangement joins TRBV4-3 to TRBJ1-1; TRBD1 agrees at 7 bases. The germline CDR1 and CDR2 sequences are LGHNA and YSLEER. The CDR3 length is 18 residues. The J segment lost 1 base and the V segment lost 1 base, leaving 12 bases of the junction unmatched. The CDR3 nucleotides are TGCGCCAGCAGCCAAGGATCAGGTCCGGGACAGTGGAACACTGAAGCTTTCTTT. This translates into CASSQGSGPGQWNTEAFF.

This chain uses TRBV2 with TRBJ2-3; D is undetermined. Germline CDR1 and CDR2: SNHLY and FYNNEI. CDR3 length equals 14 residues. V lost 7 bases to trimming and J lost 2 bases, with 13 bases between them. CDR3 sequence (DNA): TGTGCCAGCACCCCAGATCCTGTCACAGATACGCAGTATTTT. Translating it yields CASTPDPVTDTQYF.

The chain uses TRBV7-9 and TRBJ2-1, with TRBD2 matching 12 bases. V shed 8 bases, J shed 6 bases, and the junction held 17 bases outside the gene matches. Per the germline V gene, CDR1 is SEHNR and CDR2 is FQNEAQ (reference sequence). The CDR3 has 18 residues. The CDR3 nucleotides are TGTGCCAGCCACGTCGTTCCCCCTGGGACTAGCGGGCGCAATGAGCAGTTCTTC. Translation: CASHVVPPGTSGRNEQFF.

This rearrangement joins TRBV4-3 to TRBJ2-7, with 7 bases matching TRBD1. Germline-derived CDR1 and CDR2 are LGHNA and YSLEER. With 0 bases clipped from V and 3 bases from J, the junction kept 8 bases outside the gene matches. The CDR3 consists of 16 residues. CDR3 DNA sequence: TGCGCCAGCAGCCAAGATCACAAGGGGGCGAGCTACGAGCAGTACTTC. Amino acid sequence: CASSQDHKGASYEQYF.

CDR3 DNA sequence: TGTGCCAGCAGCGTCGAGGGGTCGAACATTCAGTACTTC. It translates to CASSVEGSNIQYF. The chain uses TRBV9 and TRBJ2-4; D possibly uses TRBD1 or TRBD2 (5 bases each). The CDR3 loop spans 13 amino acids. CDR1 is SGDLS, CDR2 YYNGEE, per germline. Trimming pared 2 bases from V and 7 bases from J, leaving 10 bases between. Based on the CDR3 plus reference TRBV9 and TRBJ2-4, the full variable domain is DSGVTQTPKHLITATGQRVTLRCSPRSGDLSVYWYQQSLDQGLQFLIQYYNGEERAKGNILERFSAQQFPDLHSELNLSSLELGDSALYFCASSVEGSNIQYFGAGTRLSVL.

This clone showed up just once. The rearrangement joins TRBV19 to TRBJ1-6; D is unresolved. Germline values: CDR1 LNHDA, CDR2 SQIVND (reference sequence). The CDR3 runs to 14 residues. V was cut by 2 bases and J by 6 bases, with 8 bases left in between. The CDR3 DNA reads as TGTGCCAGTAGTATATCGACACCTAATTCACCCCTCCACTTT. Its translation is CASSISTPNSPLHF.